The 20 T cell receptor beta chains in this list originate from one sample, sequenced in a study of cytomegalovirus exposure and HLA in healthy donors. Both 60 Vbeta primers and 13 Jbeta primers went into the PCR. Some clones are missing from TCRdb's copy, which holds only in-frame ones; the method was immunoSEQ multiplex PCR. Here the sample spans 55,000 to 80,000 clones, approximately 82% being singletons. The specimen was PBMCs. All receptors come from a woman in her forties in good health and CMV-seropositive.

The chain has TRBV4-2 and TRBJ2-6; the match to TRBD1 covers 7 bases. Germline lookup yields CDR1 LGHNA and CDR2 YNFKEQ. Losses at the gene ends were 4 bases for V and 0 bases for J; bases not matched to a gene: 12. The CDR3 has 19 residues. CDR3 residues: CASSRGQDRPISGANVLTF. CDR3 DNA: TGTGCCAGCAGCCGGGGGCAGGACAGGCCCATCTCTGGGGCCAACGTCCTGACTTTC.

Worth noting for this clone: One junction end disagrees with the germline gene, perhaps due to a read error. Other DNA variants within this sample encode the same CDR3. This chain connects TRBV9 to TRBJ1-4, with 9 bases fitting TRBD1. Germline V gene data show CDR1 as SGDLS and CDR2 as YYNGEE. The CDR3 runs to 15 residues. CDR3 sequence: CASSVSGTGIEKLFF. The CDR3 DNA reads TGTGCCAGCAGCGTTTCCGGGACAGGGATCGAAAAACTGTTCTTT.

The genes are TRBV7-9 and TRBJ1-5; 8 nucleotides agree with TRBD1. Losses at the gene ends were 5 bases for V and 9 bases for J; bases not matched to a gene: 9. The CDR3 is made up of 14 amino acids. Germline V lookup: CDR1 SEHNR, CDR2 FQNEAQ (reference sequence). For the CDR3, the DNA is TGTGCCAGCAGCCTCGGACAGGGTCAAGGGCCCCAGCATTTT. Translation gives CASSLGQGQGPQHF.

The sample holds a few counts of this clone. This chain uses TRBV6-5 with TRBJ1-5; D remains ambiguous. V was shortened by 5 bases and J by 7 bases, with 15 bases between the two germline ends. The CDR3 spans 14 residues. Germline V gene sequence: CDR1 MNHEY, CDR2 SVGAGI. The DNA for the CDR3 is TGTGCCAGCAGTCAACTAGCCCTCAACCAGCCCCAGCATTTT. Translation: CASSQLALNQPQHF.

The rearrangement links TRBV9 to TRBJ2-7; 9 nucleotides match TRBD1. Unmatched junction bases numbered 4, after V lost 2 bases and J lost 4 bases. The CDR3 loop spans 14 amino acids. Looked up from germline, CDR1 is SGDLS and CDR2 is YYNGEE. CDR3: CASSVDRGGYEQYF. DNA for the CDR3: TGTGCCAGCAGCGTGGACAGGGGAGGTTACGAGCAGTACTTC.

Only a few counts were recorded for this clone. This chain connects TRBV29-1 to TRBJ1-1; unclear D gene. The CDR3 consists of 10 residues. The germline V and J ends were trimmed by 7 bases and 10 bases, with 13 bases remaining between them. Germline V gene lookup returns CDR1 SQVTM and CDR2 ANQGSEA. The CDR3, as DNA: TGCAGCGCCCGAAGGGAGGTAGCTTTCTTT. Translation gives CSARREVAFF.

This chain joins TRBV7-9 and TRBJ1-3, with no clear D. V shed 4 bases and J shed 4 bases, with 11 bases lying between them. CDR1 and CDR2 (germline): SEHNR, FQNEAQ (reference sequence). This CDR3 comprises 14 residues. The CDR3 DNA sequence: TGTGCCAGCAGCTCGGGTCCTACGGGAAACACCATATATTTT. Protein product: CASSSGPTGNTIYF.

V is TRBV5-1 and J is TRBJ2-7, with 12 bases identical to TRBD2. This CDR3 has 16 amino acids. CDR1 and CDR2 from the germline V gene are SGHRS and YFSETQ. V dropped 4 bases and J dropped 0; count of bases not matched to a gene: 5. DNA of the CDR3: TGCGCCAGCAGCCTCGGACTAGCGGGGAGCTCCTACGAGCAGTACTTC. Translating it yields CASSLGLAGSSYEQYF. Together with reference TRBV5-1 and TRBJ2-7, the CDR3 gives the full variable domain: KAGVTQTPRYLIKTRGQQVTLSCSPISGHRSVSWYQQTPGQGLQFLFEYFSETQRNKGNFPGRFSGRQFSNSRSEMNVSTLELGDSALYLCASSLGLAGSSYEQYFGPGTRLTVT.

V usage is TRBV10-2 and J usage is TRBJ1-2; tentatively, D is TRBD1 (6 bases). V was pared by 2 bases and J by 6 bases, with 13 bases between. The CDR3 consists of 14 residues. Germline loops: CDR1 WSHSY, CDR2 SAAADI. This chain's CDR3 is CASSEAGATHGYTF. CDR3 nucleotide sequence: TGCGCCAGCAGTGAGGCAGGGGCTACCCATGGCTACACCTTC.

This chain links TRBV2 with TRBJ2-1; a weak D match, TRBD2 (6 bases). This CDR3 contains 17 residues. CDR1 and CDR2 (germline): SNHLY, FYNNEI. Trimming stripped 6 bases from V and 5 bases from J, with 23 bases between. The DNA for the CDR3 is TGTGCCAGCAGCAGTGAAAGGGCCGGGACTCCCGACAATGAGCAGTTCTTC. Amino acids: CASSSERAGTPDNEQFF.

The chain is built from TRBV2 and TRBJ1-2; tentative D call: TRBD1 (6 bases). Germline values: CDR1 SNHLY, CDR2 FYNNEI. V lost 6 bases and J 7 bases, leaving 18 bases between the germline ends. The CDR3 has 14 residues. This CDR3 is CASSLLGQTGGYTF. In DNA form, the CDR3 reads TGTGCCAGCAGCTTACTTGGACAGACGGGTGGCTACACCTTC.

The V call is TRBV18, the J call TRBJ1-5; 7 nucleotides align to TRBD1. V lost 3 bases, J lost 5 bases, and 16 bases stayed unmatched. Germline loops: CDR1 KGHSH, CDR2 LQKENI. CDR3 length: 18 residues. This CDR3 is CASSPIGGTRYDHQPQHF. DNA of the CDR3: TGTGCCAGCTCACCGATAGGGGGCACTCGATATGATCATCAGCCCCAGCATTTT.

This rearrangement joins TRBV30 to TRBJ1-2; 9 bases fit TRBD1. Germline loops: CDR1 GTSNPN, CDR2 SVGIG (reference sequence). Germline trimming cut 5 bases from V and 2 bases from J; bases unmatched to any gene: 6. There are 14 residues in the CDR3. CDR3 region: CAWSSGQGNYGYTF. In DNA, the CDR3 is TGTGCCTGGTCTTCTGGACAGGGGAACTATGGCTACACCTTC. Combining the CDR3 with reference TRBV30 and TRBJ1-2 gives the whole variable domain SQTIHQWPATLVQPVGSPLSLECTVEGTSNPNLYWYRQAAGRGLQLLFYSVGIGQISSEVPQNLSASRPQDRQFILSSKKLLLSDSGFYLCAWSSGQGNYGYTFGSGTRLTVV.

This chain links TRBV4-1 with TRBJ1-4; no clear D. The CDR3 is made up of 15 amino acids. V was shortened by 0 bases and J by 8 bases, with 13 bases between the two germline ends. Germline CDR1 MGHRA, CDR2 YSYEKL. CDR3: CASSQDGPGNEKLFF. DNA for the CDR3: TGCGCCAGCAGCCAAGATGGCCCGGGGAACGAAAAACTGTTTTTT.

V and J are TRBV7-2 and TRBJ2-6, with D perhaps TRBD2 (6 bases). The CDR3 extends over 16 amino acids. V shed 5 bases and J shed 0 bases, with 11 bases lying between them. Germline V gene data show CDR1 as SGHTA and CDR2 as FQGNSA. CDR3 nucleotides: TGTGCCAGCAGCCCTGGGACTTTCTCTGGGGCCAACGTCCTGACTTTC. Translation gives CASSPGTFSGANVLTF.

This clone was seen a handful of times. This chain connects TRBV2 to TRBJ2-7, with D possibly TRBD2 on 5 matching bases. V was trimmed by 1 base and J by 3 bases, leaving 16 bases between them. The CDR3 totals 16 residues. Germline CDR1 is SNHLY and CDR2 is FYNNEI. CDR3 protein: CASSEGLLGRLYEQYF. CDR3 sequence (DNA): TGTGCCAGCAGTGAAGGACTACTAGGACGGCTCTACGAGCAGTACTTC.

The chain recombines TRBV30 with TRBJ1-1; unclear D gene. Germline V gene lookup returns CDR1 GTSNPN and CDR2 SVGIG (reference sequence). Trimming took 0 bases from V and 1 from J, leaving 9 bases between them. The length of the CDR3 is 14 residues. The CDR3 nucleotides read TGTGCCTGGAGTGTCCCGGGGTGGAACACTGAAGCTTTCTTT. This sequence encodes CAWSVPGWNTEAFF.

The chain employs TRBV29-1 and TRBJ1-4, with a possible D match to TRBD1 (5 bases). This CDR3 has 12 residues. The germline CDR1 and CDR2 sequences are SQVTM and ANQGSEA. V was cut by 4 bases and J by 4 bases, with 7 bases left in between. The CDR3 spells CSVGQINEKLFF. The DNA for the CDR3 is TGCAGCGTTGGACAGATTAATGAAAAACTGTTTTTT.

J is TRBJ2-5 and V is TRBV6-1; D gene ambiguous. Germline loops: CDR1 MNHNS, CDR2 SASEGT. The CDR3 consists of 14 residues. V lost 1 base to trimming and J lost 7 bases, with 13 bases between them. CDR3 sequence reads: CASSEVSRWATQYF. The CDR3 DNA sequence: TGTGCCAGCAGTGAAGTGTCCCGCTGGGCGACCCAGTACTTC.

This clone has a single count. CDR3: CASRDRNNSPLHF. CDR3 sequence (DNA): TGTGCCAGCAGGGACAGGAATAATTCACCCCTCCACTTT. The gene calls are TRBV27 and TRBJ1-6; 7 bases agree with TRBD1. In germline, CDR1 is MNHEY, CDR2 SMNVEV (reference sequence). This CDR3 is built from 13 residues. V was clipped by 6 bases and J by 5 bases; unmatched bases: 1.